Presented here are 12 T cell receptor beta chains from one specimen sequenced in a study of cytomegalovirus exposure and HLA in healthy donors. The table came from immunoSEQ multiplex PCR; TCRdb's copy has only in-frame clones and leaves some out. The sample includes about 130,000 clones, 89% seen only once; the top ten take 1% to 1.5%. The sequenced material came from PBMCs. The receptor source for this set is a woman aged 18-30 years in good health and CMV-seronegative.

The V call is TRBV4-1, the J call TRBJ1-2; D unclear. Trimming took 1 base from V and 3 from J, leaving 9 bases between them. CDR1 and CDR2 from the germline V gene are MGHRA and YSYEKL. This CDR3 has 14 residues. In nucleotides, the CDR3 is TGCGCCAGCAGCCAAGTGGGCCAGTACTATGGCTACACCTTC. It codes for CASSQVGQYYGYTF.

The CDR3 loop reads CASSQGRVGGNTIYF. CDR3 coding DNA: TGTGCCAGCAGCCAAGGCAGGGTTGGTGGAAACACCATATATTTT. This chain uses TRBV14 with TRBJ1-3; D is perhaps TRBD1 (5 bases). The CDR3 covers 15 residues. The V end lost 1 base, the J end lost 3 bases, and 10 bases lay between the germline ends. CDR1 and CDR2 from the germline V gene are SGHDN and FVKESK.

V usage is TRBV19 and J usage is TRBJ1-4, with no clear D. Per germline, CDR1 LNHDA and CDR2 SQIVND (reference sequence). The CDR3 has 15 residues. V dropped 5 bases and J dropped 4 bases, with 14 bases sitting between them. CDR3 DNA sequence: TGTGCCAGTAGTCCCCGGTGGAGAAGTAATGAAAAACTGTTTTTT. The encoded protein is CASSPRWRSNEKLFF.

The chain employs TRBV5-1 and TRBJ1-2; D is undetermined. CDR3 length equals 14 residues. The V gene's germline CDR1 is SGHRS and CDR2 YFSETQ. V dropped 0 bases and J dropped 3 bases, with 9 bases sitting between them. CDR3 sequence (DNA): TGCGCCAGCAGCTTGGAATACCAGGACTATGGCTACACCTTC. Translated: CASSLEYQDYGYTF.

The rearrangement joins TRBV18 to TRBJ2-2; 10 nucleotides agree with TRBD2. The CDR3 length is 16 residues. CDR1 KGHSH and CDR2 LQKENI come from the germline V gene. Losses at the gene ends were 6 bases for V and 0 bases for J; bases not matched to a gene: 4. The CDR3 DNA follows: TGTGCCAGCTCTCCCCTAGCGGGGGCGAACACCGGGGAGCTGTTTTTT. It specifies CASSPLAGANTGELFF. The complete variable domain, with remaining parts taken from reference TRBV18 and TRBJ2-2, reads NAGVMQNPRHLVRRRGQEARLRCSPMKGHSHVYWYRQLPEEGLKFMVYLQKENIIDESGMPKERFSAEFPKEGPSILRIQQVVRGDSAAYFCASSPLAGANTGELFFGEGSRLTVL.

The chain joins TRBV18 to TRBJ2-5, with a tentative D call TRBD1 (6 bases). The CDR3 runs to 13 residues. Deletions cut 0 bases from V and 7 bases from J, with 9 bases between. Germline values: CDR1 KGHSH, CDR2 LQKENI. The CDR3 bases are TGTGCCAGCTCACCACCGCAGGGGACGACCCAGTACTTC. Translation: CASSPPQGTTQYF. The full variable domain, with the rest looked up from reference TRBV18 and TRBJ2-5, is NAGVMQNPRHLVRRRGQEARLRCSPMKGHSHVYWYRQLPEEGLKFMVYLQKENIIDESGMPKERFSAEFPKEGPSILRIQQVVRGDSAAYFCASSPPQGTTQYFGPGTRLLVL.

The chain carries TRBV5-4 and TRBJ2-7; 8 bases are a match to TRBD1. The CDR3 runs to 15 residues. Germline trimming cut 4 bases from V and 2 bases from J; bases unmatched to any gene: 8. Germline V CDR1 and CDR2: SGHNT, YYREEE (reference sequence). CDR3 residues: CASSPEDRATYEQYF. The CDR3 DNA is TGTGCCAGCAGCCCCGAGGACAGGGCCACCTACGAGCAGTACTTC.

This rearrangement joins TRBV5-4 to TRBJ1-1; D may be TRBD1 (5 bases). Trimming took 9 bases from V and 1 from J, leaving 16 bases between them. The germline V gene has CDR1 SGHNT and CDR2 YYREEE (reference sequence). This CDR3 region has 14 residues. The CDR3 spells CATMSGGTNTEAFF. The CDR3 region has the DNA TGTGCCACAATGTCGGGGGGGACGAACACTGAAGCTTTCTTT.

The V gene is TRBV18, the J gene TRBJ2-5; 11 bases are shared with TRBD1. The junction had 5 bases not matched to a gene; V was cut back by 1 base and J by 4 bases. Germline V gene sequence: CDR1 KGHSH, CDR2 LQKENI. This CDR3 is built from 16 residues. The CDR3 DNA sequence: TGTGCCAGCTCACCACAGTTCGGGACAGGGGGAGAGACCCAGTACTTC. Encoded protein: CASSPQFGTGGETQYF. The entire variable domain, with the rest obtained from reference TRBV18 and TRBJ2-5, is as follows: NAGVMQNPRHLVRRRGQEARLRCSPMKGHSHVYWYRQLPEEGLKFMVYLQKENIIDESGMPKERFSAEFPKEGPSILRIQQVVRGDSAAYFCASSPQFGTGGETQYFGPGTRLLVL.

CDR3 sequence: CAISLIHSGGATDTQYF. The CDR3 nucleotides are TGTGCCATCAGTTTAATTCACAGCGGGGGGGCGACAGATACGCAGTATTTT. The rearrangement uses TRBV10-3 and TRBJ2-3; TRBD2 matches 10 bases. Per the germline V gene, CDR1 is ENHRY and CDR2 is SYGVKD. The CDR3 length is 17 residues. The ends lost 5 bases at V and 3 bases at J; junction bases unmatched: 11.

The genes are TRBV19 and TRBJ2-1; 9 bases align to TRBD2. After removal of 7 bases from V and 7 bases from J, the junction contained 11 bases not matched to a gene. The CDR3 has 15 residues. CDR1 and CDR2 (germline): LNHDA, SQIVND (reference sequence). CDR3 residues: CASTVGSGGLNEQFF. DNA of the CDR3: TGTGCCAGTACCGTAGGTAGCGGGGGTCTGAATGAGCAGTTCTTC.

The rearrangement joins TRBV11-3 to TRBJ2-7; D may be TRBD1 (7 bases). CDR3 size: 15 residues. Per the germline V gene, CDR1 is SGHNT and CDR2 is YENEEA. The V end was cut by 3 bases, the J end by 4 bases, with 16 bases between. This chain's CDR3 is CASSFRTGRGYEQYF. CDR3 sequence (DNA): TGTGCCAGCAGCTTCCGGACAGGACGGGGGTACGAGCAGTACTTC.